This TCR beta chain is from a study of T cells after yellow fever vaccination. This clonotype turned up a few times. Trimming pared 3 bases from V and 1 base from J, leaving 9 bases between. The germline V gene encodes CDR1 SGHNT and CDR2 YENEEA. The length of the CDR3 is 14 residues. TCRdb used MiXCR to reprocess the 5' RACE reads, holding one entry per CDR3 protein. The table has 100,000 to 150,000 distinct CDR3 sequences, roughly 7.2% seen once. This clonotype was obtained from a man between 18 and 35 years old who received the YFV17D yellow fever vaccine. The rearrangement uses TRBV11-3 and TRBJ1-1, with D possibly matching TRBD1 (6 bases). This material consisted of CD4+ T cells sorted from PBMCs, taken approximately 40 days after the first yellow fever vaccination. Here the CDR3 DNA reads TGTGCCAGCAGCTTGGAGGGGGGGAACACTGAAGCTTTCTTT. Encoded protein: CASSLEGGNTEAFF.